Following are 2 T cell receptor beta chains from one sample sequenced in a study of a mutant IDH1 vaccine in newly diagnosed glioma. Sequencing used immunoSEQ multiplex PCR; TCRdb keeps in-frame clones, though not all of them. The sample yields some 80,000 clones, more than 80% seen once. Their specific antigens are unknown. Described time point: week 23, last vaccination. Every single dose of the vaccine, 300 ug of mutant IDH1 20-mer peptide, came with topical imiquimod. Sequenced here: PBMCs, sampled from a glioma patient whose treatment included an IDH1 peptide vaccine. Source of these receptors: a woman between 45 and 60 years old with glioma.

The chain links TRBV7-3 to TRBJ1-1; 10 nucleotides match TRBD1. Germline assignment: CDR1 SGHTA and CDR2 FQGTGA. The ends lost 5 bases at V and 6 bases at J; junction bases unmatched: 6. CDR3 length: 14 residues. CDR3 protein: CASSRPGTGAEAFF. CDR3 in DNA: TGTGCCAGCAGCCGTCCCGGGACAGGGGCTGAAGCTTTCTTT.

CDR3 region: CASSLVRETQYF. The CDR3 coding sequence is TGTGCCAGCAGCTTAGTTAGAGAGACCCAGTACTTC. The genes are TRBV11-2 and TRBJ2-5; no definite D call. Germline V gene data show CDR1 as SGHAT and CDR2 as FQNNGV. The CDR3 covers 12 residues. With 1 base removed from V and 4 bases from J, the gap between germline ends came to 4 bases.